A selection of T cell receptor beta chains follows, all from one sample in a study of T cells in Graves' hyperthyroidism and ophthalmopathy. Using its own MiXCR run on the multiplex PCR reads, TCRdb lists one record per CDR3 protein. The data show nearly 250,000 distinct CDR3 sequences, over 15% seen once. The sequencing input was blood. These receptors originate from a woman aged 18-29 years with Graves' ophthalmopathy. Both conserved end residues are part of each CDR3. Fields, in order: V gene, J gene, D gene, clone size, CDR3 DNA, CDR3 protein. D genes are given only for firm matches. The size field is filled for only some rows; it gives once, few, many or a size class.

V gene: TRBV20-1
J gene: TRBJ1-5
D gene: TRBD1
clone size: many
CDR3 DNA: TGCAGTGCCTCTCGAAGGGACAGTTCCAATCAGCCCCAGCATTTT
CDR3 protein: CSASRRDSSNQPQHF

V gene: TRBV27
J gene: TRBJ2-5
D gene: TRBD2
clone size: many
CDR3 DNA: TGTGCCAGCAGTCCCTTGGGACTAGCGGGGGGGCCGGGTTGGTTCTGGACCCAGTACTTC
CDR3 protein: CASSPLGLAGGPGWFWTQYF

V gene: TRBV24-1
J gene: TRBJ2-1
D gene: -
clone size: few
CDR3 DNA: TGTGCCACCAGTGGGGAGGGGACAATTCCCAGCAATGAGCAGTTCTTC
CDR3 protein: CATSGEGTIPSNEQFF

V gene: TRBV4-2
J gene: TRBJ1-1
D gene: -
clone size: many
CDR3 DNA: TGTGCCAGCAGCCAAGATATCGCAGGTCGCACTGAAGCTTTCTTT
CDR3 protein: CASSQDIAGRTEAFF

V gene: TRBV28
J gene: TRBJ1-1
D gene: -
clone size: many
CDR3 DNA: TGTGCCAGCAGTTCCGGACAGCTTAACGCTGAAGCTTTCTTT
CDR3 protein: CASSSGQLNAEAFF

V gene: TRBV7-2
J gene: TRBJ2-5
D gene: TRBD2
clone size: -
CDR3 DNA: TGTGCCAGCAGCTTAGCACTAGCGGGGGGGGACGTGGAGACCCAGTACTTC
CDR3 protein: CASSLALAGGDVETQYF

V gene: TRBV9
J gene: TRBJ1-6
D gene: TRBD1
clone size: many
CDR3 DNA: TGTGCCAGCAGCGGGCGGGACAGGGAGGATAATTCACCCCTCCACTTT
CDR3 protein: CASSGRDREDNSPLHF

V gene: TRBV20-1
J gene: TRBJ2-7
D gene: TRBD2
clone size: -
CDR3 DNA: TGCAGTGCCGTAGCGGCGGGGCTAGCGGGCAACGAGCAGTACTTC
CDR3 protein: CSAVAAGLAGNEQYF

V gene: TRBV28
J gene: TRBJ1-2
D gene: -
clone size: many
CDR3 DNA: TGTGCCAGCAGTTTAGGGGTTCTTTTCGACTATGGCTACACCTTC
CDR3 protein: CASSLGVLFDYGYTF

V gene: TRBV28
J gene: TRBJ1-2
D gene: -
clone size: many
CDR3 DNA: TGTGCCAGCAGGGGACCGATACTAGCTAACTATGGCTACACCTTC
CDR3 protein: CASRGPILANYGYTF

V gene: TRBV7-9
J gene: TRBJ1-2
D gene: TRBD1
clone size: many
CDR3 DNA: TGTGCCAGCAGCTTAATGGGACAGGGAAAGAGTAACTATGGCTACACCTTC
CDR3 protein: CASSLMGQGKSNYGYTF

V gene: TRBV28
J gene: TRBJ1-2
D gene: TRBD1
clone size: many
CDR3 DNA: TGTGCCAGCAGGCCAGGGGGCGCAAACTATGGCTACACCTTC
CDR3 protein: CASRPGGANYGYTF

V gene: TRBV18
J gene: TRBJ2-5
D gene: -
clone size: many
CDR3 DNA: TGTGCCAGCTCACCACCGACCAGGCAAGAGACCCAGTACTTC
CDR3 protein: CASSPPTRQETQYF

V gene: TRBV6-2/TRBV6-3
J gene: TRBJ2-3
D gene: TRBD2
clone size: many
CDR3 DNA: TGTGCCAGCCAACTAGCGGGAGGGACAGATACGCAGTATTTT
CDR3 protein: CASQLAGGTDTQYF

V gene: TRBV7-2
J gene: TRBJ2-1
D gene: -
clone size: many
CDR3 DNA: TGTGCCAGCAGCTTAAAGTTTCCGGGAATCGAGTTCTTC
CDR3 protein: CASSLKFPGIEFF

V gene: TRBV15
J gene: TRBJ1-2
D gene: TRBD1
clone size: many
CDR3 DNA: TGTGCCACCAGCTGGGACAGACTTAGTGGGATTAACTATGGCTACACCTTC
CDR3 protein: CATSWDRLSGINYGYTF

V gene: TRBV5-1
J gene: TRBJ2-7
D gene: TRBD2
clone size: -
CDR3 DNA: TGCGCCAGCAGCTTGACTAGCGGGAGGTATGAGCAGTACTTC
CDR3 protein: CASSLTSGRYEQYF

V gene: TRBV19
J gene: TRBJ2-7
D gene: -
clone size: many
CDR3 DNA: TGTGCCAGTATCAGCGGAAGCTCCTACGAGCAGTACTTC
CDR3 protein: CASISGSSYEQYF

V gene: TRBV6-5
J gene: TRBJ1-1
D gene: -
clone size: many
CDR3 DNA: TGTGCCAGCAGTTACTCGATGAACGCGAACACTGAAGCTTTCTTT
CDR3 protein: CASSYSMNANTEAFF

V gene: TRBV19
J gene: TRBJ2-3
D gene: -
clone size: few
CDR3 DNA: TGTGCCAGTAGTACAAGGTTGGCCACAGATACGCAGTATTTT
CDR3 protein: CASSTRLATDTQYF

V gene: TRBV4-2
J gene: TRBJ1-3
D gene: TRBD1
clone size: -
CDR3 DNA: TGTGCCAGCAGCCCCAGGGACAGCTCTGGAAACACCATATATTTT
CDR3 protein: CASSPRDSSGNTIYF

V gene: TRBV4-3
J gene: TRBJ2-3
D gene: -
clone size: many
CDR3 DNA: TGCGCCAGCAGCCAACTTGCTAGCACAGATACGCAGTATTTT
CDR3 protein: CASSQLASTDTQYF

V gene: TRBV6-2/TRBV6-3
J gene: TRBJ2-7
D gene: -
clone size: -
CDR3 DNA: TGTGCCAGCAGTGAACGACAGATCTACGAGCAGTACTTC
CDR3 protein: CASSERQIYEQYF

V gene: TRBV3-1
J gene: TRBJ2-2
D gene: -
clone size: -
CDR3 DNA: TGTGCCAGCAGCCACTCTGGGGCGAACACCGGGGAGCTGTTTTTT
CDR3 protein: CASSHSGANTGELFF

V gene: TRBV19
J gene: TRBJ1-1
D gene: -
clone size: many
CDR3 DNA: TGTGCCAGTAGTCCCCGGCGGGAGGCTGAGGCTTTCTTT
CDR3 protein: CASSPRREAEAFF

V gene: TRBV20-1
J gene: TRBJ2-3
D gene: TRBD2
clone size: many
CDR3 DNA: TGCAGTGCTATAGCGGGGGAGGCAGATACGCAGTATTTT
CDR3 protein: CSAIAGEADTQYF

V gene: TRBV5-4
J gene: TRBJ2-3
D gene: TRBD2
clone size: many
CDR3 DNA: TGTGCCAGCAGCTTGGGGAGGGGCGGGAGGATAACAGATACGCAGTATTTT
CDR3 protein: CASSLGRGGRITDTQYF

V gene: TRBV5-1
J gene: TRBJ1-1
D gene: -
clone size: many
CDR3 DNA: TGCGCCAGCAGCCCGCCAGGTGGTGTAGCTTTCTTT
CDR3 protein: CASSPPGGVAFF

V gene: TRBV4-1
J gene: TRBJ2-5
D gene: -
clone size: many
CDR3 DNA: TGCGCCAGCAGCCAAGGACTAGACAAAGAGACCCAGTACTTC
CDR3 protein: CASSQGLDKETQYF

V gene: TRBV7-8
J gene: TRBJ2-4
D gene: TRBD2
clone size: many
CDR3 DNA: TGTGCCAGCAGCCAAGACCCGGGAGGGGGTTTCTACAAAAACATTCAGTACTTC
CDR3 protein: CASSQDPGGGFYKNIQYF

V gene: TRBV5-1
J gene: TRBJ2-1
D gene: TRBD2
clone size: many
CDR3 DNA: TGCGCCAGCAGCCCGGGACTAGCGGGACCCTACAATGAGCAGTTCTTC
CDR3 protein: CASSPGLAGPYNEQFF

V gene: TRBV30
J gene: TRBJ1-5
D gene: -
clone size: many
CDR3 DNA: TGTGCCTGGAGTGTTTCCAGCTATAGCAATCAGCCCCAGCATTTT
CDR3 protein: CAWSVSSYSNQPQHF

V gene: TRBV6-2/TRBV6-3
J gene: TRBJ1-5
D gene: -
clone size: many
CDR3 DNA: TGTGCCAGCAGTAACCGACGAGAGCAGCCCCAGCATTTT
CDR3 protein: CASSNRREQPQHF

V gene: TRBV20-1
J gene: TRBJ2-7
D gene: TRBD2
clone size: many
CDR3 DNA: TGCAGTGCTAGATCCAGCGGGATCAGCTCCTACGAGCAGTACTTC
CDR3 protein: CSARSSGISSYEQYF

V gene: TRBV7-9
J gene: TRBJ1-2
D gene: TRBD1
clone size: -
CDR3 DNA: TGTGCCAGCAGCTATTCCGGGACAGGGTCTTTCTATGGCTACACCTTC
CDR3 protein: CASSYSGTGSFYGYTF

V gene: TRBV7-6
J gene: TRBJ2-2
D gene: -
clone size: few
CDR3 DNA: TGTGCCAGCAGTCTCAGGGGGAACACCGGGGAGCTGTTTTTT
CDR3 protein: CASSLRGNTGELFF

V gene: TRBV12-3/TRBV12-4
J gene: TRBJ1-6
D gene: TRBD1
clone size: -
CDR3 DNA: TGTGCCAGCAGTCAGACGGGACAGGGCCGTTCTTATAATTCACCCCTCCACTTT
CDR3 protein: CASSQTGQGRSYNSPLHF

V gene: TRBV19
J gene: TRBJ2-7
D gene: TRBD2
clone size: many
CDR3 DNA: TGTGCCAGTACAACCCACACAGCGGGGGCCGACTCCTACGAGCAGTACTTC
CDR3 protein: CASTTHTAGADSYEQYF

V gene: TRBV19
J gene: TRBJ1-6
D gene: -
clone size: many
CDR3 DNA: TGTGCCAGTACCTCAAGGGCACGGGAGAATTCACCCCTCCACTTT
CDR3 protein: CASTSRARENSPLHF

V gene: TRBV18
J gene: TRBJ1-6
D gene: -
clone size: many
CDR3 DNA: TGTGCCAGCTCACCACAGGGGCCCGGCGGGGGGTCACCCCTCCACTTT
CDR3 protein: CASSPQGPGGGSPLHF

V gene: TRBV4-3
J gene: TRBJ2-3
D gene: TRBD2
clone size: many
CDR3 DNA: TGCGCCAGCAGCCAAGAGGTTGCTAGCGGAGGGGTAGATACGCAGTATTTT
CDR3 protein: CASSQEVASGGVDTQYF

V gene: TRBV12-3/TRBV12-4
J gene: TRBJ2-3
D gene: TRBD2
clone size: many
CDR3 DNA: TGTGCCAGCAGTTGGGGCGGGGGGGCTTCGGATACGCAGTATTTT
CDR3 protein: CASSWGGGASDTQYF

V gene: TRBV3-1
J gene: TRBJ1-1
D gene: TRBD1
clone size: -
CDR3 DNA: TGTGCCAGCCTGGGACAGACACCTCTGAACACTGAAGCTTTCTTT
CDR3 protein: CASLGQTPLNTEAFF

V gene: TRBV7-8
J gene: TRBJ2-7
D gene: -
clone size: many
CDR3 DNA: TGTGCCAGCAGCTTACCCGGGGGCGAGCAGTACTTC
CDR3 protein: CASSLPGGEQYF

V gene: TRBV6-1
J gene: TRBJ1-2
D gene: -
clone size: many
CDR3 DNA: TGTGCCAGCAGTGAAGCAGGGTTCGCTGGCTACACCTTC
CDR3 protein: CASSEAGFAGYTF

V gene: TRBV2
J gene: TRBJ2-3
D gene: TRBD2
clone size: many
CDR3 DNA: TGTGCCACCGGGACTAGCGAGATAACGCAGTATTTT
CDR3 protein: CATGTSEITQYF

V gene: TRBV28
J gene: TRBJ1-5
D gene: TRBD1
clone size: once
CDR3 DNA: TGTGCCAGCAGTTCTCTCGGGACAGGGGGAACTCTTCAGCCCCAGCATTTT
CDR3 protein: CASSSLGTGGTLQPQHF

V gene: TRBV11-3
J gene: TRBJ2-2
D gene: -
clone size: few
CDR3 DNA: TGTGCCAGCAGCCAGAGGGTCAGGGGAGCCGGGGAGCTGTTTTTT
CDR3 protein: CASSQRVRGAGELFF

V gene: TRBV2
J gene: TRBJ2-2
D gene: -
clone size: many
CDR3 DNA: TGTGCCAGTGAGCTGGGGCCGAACACCGGGGAGCTGTTTTTT
CDR3 protein: CASELGPNTGELFF

V gene: TRBV19
J gene: TRBJ2-6
D gene: TRBD1
clone size: few
CDR3 DNA: TGTGCCAGTAGTCGGAGACAGGGGGCGCCTGGGGCCAACGTCCTGACTTTC
CDR3 protein: CASSRRQGAPGANVLTF

V gene: TRBV7-9
J gene: TRBJ2-1
D gene: -
clone size: many
CDR3 DNA: TGTGCCAGCAGCTTAGCATCGGCTCCGAGGCGGTTCTTC
CDR3 protein: CASSLASAPRRFF

V gene: TRBV28
J gene: TRBJ1-5
D gene: TRBD1
clone size: -
CDR3 DNA: TGTGCCAGCAGTTCTCTCGGGACAGGGGTAATTCAGCCCCAGCATTTT
CDR3 protein: CASSSLGTGVIQPQHF

V gene: TRBV4-3
J gene: TRBJ2-3
D gene: -
clone size: -
CDR3 DNA: TGCGCCAGCAGCCAAGACCCGTCGGTGAGGGCGCACACAGATACGCAGTATTTT
CDR3 protein: CASSQDPSVRAHTDTQYF

V gene: TRBV7-2
J gene: TRBJ1-2
D gene: -
clone size: many
CDR3 DNA: TGTGCCAGCAGCCGGGGGCTCGCTAACTATGGCTACACCTTC
CDR3 protein: CASSRGLANYGYTF